The T cell receptor beta chain under discussion was sequenced for a study of blood T cells in healthy people across ages. Findings and caveats of the study: Naive CD4+ cells and diversity were both higher in long-lived donors than in aged donors.

Germline V gene sequence: CDR1 SGHTA, CDR2 FQGNSA. The ends were cut back, 1 base at V and 4 bases at J, with 14 bases in the middle. The CDR3 spans 16 residues. Donors were systemically healthy Caucasian individuals from Russia aged 6 to 90 years. Sample-barcoded 5' priming and a J-beta primer mix drove a second PCR of about 6 to 12 cycles. Each cDNA molecule was tagged by a template-switch adaptor that had 12 random nucleotides. TCRdb ran MiXCR on the 5' RACE reads and lists one entry per CDR3 protein. The sample holds about 650,000 distinct CDR3 sequences; approximately 31% are singletons and the top ten take about 16%. Points on this clonotype: Its antigen remains unknown.

This rearrangement joins TRBV7-2 to TRBJ1-3; D is possibly TRBD1 (5 bases). The source material was blood. The origin of this receptor is a woman of 80 years or more in good health. CDR3 protein: CASSLEGTAGGNTIYF. Written as DNA, the CDR3 is TGTGCCAGCAGCTTAGAAGGGACTGCCGGCGGAAACACCATATATTTT.